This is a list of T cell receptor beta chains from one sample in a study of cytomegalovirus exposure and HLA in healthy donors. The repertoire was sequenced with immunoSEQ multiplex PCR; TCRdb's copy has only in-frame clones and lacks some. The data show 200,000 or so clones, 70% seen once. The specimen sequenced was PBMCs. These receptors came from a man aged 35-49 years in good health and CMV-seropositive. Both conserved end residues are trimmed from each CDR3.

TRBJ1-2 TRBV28 ASISTGGGYGYT
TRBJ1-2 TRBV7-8 ASSLVGTGVWDGYT
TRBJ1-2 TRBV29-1 SFRDRGGYT
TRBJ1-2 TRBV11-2 ASSLGTEST
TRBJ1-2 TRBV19 ASHSGGYT
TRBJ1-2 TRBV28 ASNPSGKGYT
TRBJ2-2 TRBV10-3 AISDRTNTGELF
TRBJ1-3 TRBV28 ASRPNWGGSGNTIY
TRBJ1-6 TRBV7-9 ASSLLRANSPLH
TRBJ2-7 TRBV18 ASSQTGVTYEQY
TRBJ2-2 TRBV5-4 ASSSGTGLTGELF
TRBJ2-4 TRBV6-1 ASSEQDDIQY
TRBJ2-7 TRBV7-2 ASSFSGASYEQY
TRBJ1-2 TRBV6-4 ASSVKWGGTKGQNYGYT
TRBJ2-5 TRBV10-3 AISESSGTSAGQY
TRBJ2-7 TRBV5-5 ASSLGQGLSYEQY
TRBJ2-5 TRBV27 ASSLLGAGETQY
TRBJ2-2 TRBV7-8 ASSPPGQTNTGELF
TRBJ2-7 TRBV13 ASSPPFADRVTSGGPSSYEQY
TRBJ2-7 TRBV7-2 ASSEGGYEQY
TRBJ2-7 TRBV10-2 ASSESPAPAYEQY
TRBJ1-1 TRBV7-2 ASSSQNRGDTEAF
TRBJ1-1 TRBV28 ASSLRSRTEAF
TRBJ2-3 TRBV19 ASKDRGPDTQY
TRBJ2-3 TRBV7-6 ASSDNPSGGGAIDTQY
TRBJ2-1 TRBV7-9 ASSLVVRGMVNNEQF
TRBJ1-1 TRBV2 ASSRLQGAGTEAF
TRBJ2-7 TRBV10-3 AISGGLIYEQC
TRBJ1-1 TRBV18 ASSQVNTEAF
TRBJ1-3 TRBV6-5 ASSYKPSGNTIY
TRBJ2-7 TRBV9 ASSVAAGGVQDYEQY
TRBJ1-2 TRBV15 ATSRDIGRDGYT
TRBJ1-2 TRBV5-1 ASSLSGTANYGYT
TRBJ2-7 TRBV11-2 ASSLTGDGYEQY
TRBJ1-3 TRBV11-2 ASSLAGAGNTIY
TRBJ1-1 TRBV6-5 ASSWTGGNTEAF